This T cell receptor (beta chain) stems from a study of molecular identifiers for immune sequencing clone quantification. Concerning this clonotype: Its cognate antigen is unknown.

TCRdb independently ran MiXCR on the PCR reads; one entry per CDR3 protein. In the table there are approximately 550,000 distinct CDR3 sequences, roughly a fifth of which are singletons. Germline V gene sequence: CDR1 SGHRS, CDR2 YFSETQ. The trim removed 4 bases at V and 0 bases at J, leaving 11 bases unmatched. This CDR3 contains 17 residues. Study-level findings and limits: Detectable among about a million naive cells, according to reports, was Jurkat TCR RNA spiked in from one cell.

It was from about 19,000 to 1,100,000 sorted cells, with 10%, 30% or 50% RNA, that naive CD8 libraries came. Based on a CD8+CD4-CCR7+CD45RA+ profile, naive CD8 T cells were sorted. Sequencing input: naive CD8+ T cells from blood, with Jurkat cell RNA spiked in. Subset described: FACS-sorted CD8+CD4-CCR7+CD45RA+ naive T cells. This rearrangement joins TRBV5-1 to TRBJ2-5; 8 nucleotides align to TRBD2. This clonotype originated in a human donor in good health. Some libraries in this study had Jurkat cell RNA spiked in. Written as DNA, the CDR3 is TGCGCCAGCAGCCCCATGCGCGGGGGGCCGTACCAAGAGACCCAGTACTTC. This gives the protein CASSPMRGGPYQETQYF.